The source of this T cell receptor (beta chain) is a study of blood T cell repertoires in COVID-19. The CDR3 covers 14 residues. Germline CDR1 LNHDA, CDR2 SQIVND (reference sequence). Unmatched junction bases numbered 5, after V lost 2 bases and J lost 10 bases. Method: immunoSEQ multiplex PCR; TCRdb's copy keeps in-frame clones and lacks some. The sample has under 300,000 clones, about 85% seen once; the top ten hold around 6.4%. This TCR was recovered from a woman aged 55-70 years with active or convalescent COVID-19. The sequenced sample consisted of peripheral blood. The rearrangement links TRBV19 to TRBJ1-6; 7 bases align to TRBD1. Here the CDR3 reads CASSINQGDSPLHF. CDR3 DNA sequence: TGTGCCAGTAGTATAAATCAGGGGGACTCACCCCTCCACTTT.